One and the same sample provided the 2 T cell receptor beta chains below, sequenced in a study of CD4 T cells in relation to SARS-CoV-2 and coronaviruses (dated by TCRdb to about 2021). The library was prepared using the immunoSEQ multiplex PCR assay. Not all clones reach the TCRdb copy of this immuneACCESS table, which keeps in-frame sequences only. Checked studies attribute under half of the gap to unresolved V genes and leave the rest unexplained. This sample is represented by about 37,000 clones; roughly 85% of them were singletons. Of the sample, approximately 4.5% is held by the ten largest clones. Their cognate antigens are unknown. Material for sequencing was naive CD4+ T cells from PBMCs, cultured in vitro. In light of the paper, this sample's cell subset or site label describes: naive CD4+ T cells isolated by negative enrichment. The receptors were sampled from an adult with COVID-19.

The CDR3 loop reads CSVQEGDQPQHF. CDR3 sequence (DNA): TGCAGCGTTCAGGAGGGGGATCAGCCCCAGCATTTT. The chain employs TRBV29-1 and TRBJ1-5; D may be TRBD1 (6 bases). Trimming pared 5 bases from V and 5 bases from J, leaving 10 bases between. Germline V lookup: CDR1 SQVTM, CDR2 ANQGSEA. The CDR3 covers 12 residues.

This clone was seen more than once but under ten times. This chain joins TRBV28 and TRBJ2-2; 10 positions match TRBD1. J gave up 4 bases and V 7 bases, and 6 bases lay outside the gene matches. The CDR3 totals 15 residues. The germline gives CDR1 MDHEN, CDR2 SYDVKM. CDR3: CASTPGQGTTGELFF. CDR3 bases: TGTGCCAGCACCCCGGGACAGGGGACCACCGGGGAGCTGTTTTTT. The full variable domain, its missing parts supplied by reference TRBV28 and TRBJ2-2, is DVKVTQSSRYLVKRTGEKVFLECVQDMDHENMFWYRQDPGLGLRLIYFSYDVKMKEKGDIPEGYSVSREKKERFSLILESASTNQTSMYLCASTPGQGTTGELFFGEGSRLTVL.